These 6 T cell receptor beta chains were sequenced from one sample in a study of T cells in Graves' hyperthyroidism and ophthalmopathy. Amplified TCR beta CDR3 regions derived from RNA transcripts. The primer set for the first-round RT-PCR of the TCR CDR3 was HTBI. One entry per CDR3 protein results from TCRdb running MiXCR on the multiplex PCR reads. The table records about 770,000 distinct CDR3 sequences, 18% of them present only once. The material sequenced was blood. All receptors derive from a woman aged 50 to 65 with Graves' hyperthyroidism that later progressed to Graves' ophthalmopathy.

This clonotype was found a few times. V gene TRBV6-1 combines with J gene TRBJ1-1; unclear D gene. With 10 bases removed from V and 4 bases from J, the gap between germline ends came to 13 bases. From germline, CDR1 is MNHNS and CDR2 SASEGT. There are 12 residues in the CDR3. The chain's CDR3 is CATLFTSTEAFF. In DNA, the CDR3 is TGTGCCACCTTATTTACCAGCACTGAAGCTTTCTTT.

This clonotype was observed a few times. The rearrangement joins TRBV5-6 to TRBJ1-5; D is uncertain. The V end lost 3 bases, the J end lost 4 bases, and 8 bases lay between the germline ends. The CDR3 length is 13 residues. Germline-derived CDR1 and CDR2 are SGHDT and YYEEEE. The CDR3 region has the DNA TGTGCCAGCAGCTATAACAGAAATCAGCCCCAGCATTTT. Translated, it gives CASSYNRNQPQHF.

This clonotype was detected only a few times. This chain links TRBV5-1 with TRBJ2-2, with D possibly TRBD1 on 6 matching bases. Between the trimmed V and J ends, which lost 1 base and 4 bases, there was a span of 14 bases. The length of the CDR3 is 16 residues. Germline V gene sequence: CDR1 SGHRS, CDR2 YFSETQ. The chain's CDR3 is CASSLRSQGTTGELFF. In nucleotides, the CDR3 is TGCGCCAGCAGCTTGCGGTCGCAGGGGACCACCGGGGAGCTGTTTTTT.

This chain links TRBV20-1 with TRBJ2-7; 9 nucleotides agree with TRBD1. J was trimmed by 3 bases and V by 6 bases; bases with no gene match: 9. Germline CDR1 and CDR2: DFQATT and SNEGSKA (reference sequence). This CDR3 contains 14 residues. CDR3 protein: CSARPGTGFYEQYF. The CDR3 coding sequence is TGCAGTGCACGGCCCGGGACAGGGTTCTACGAGCAGTACTTC.

This clonotype has more than one count but fewer than ten. The CDR3 sequence: CSARDPWANEKLFF. The CDR3 DNA reads TGCAGTGCTAGAGATCCTTGGGCTAATGAAAAACTGTTTTTT. The chain has TRBV20-1 and TRBJ1-4; D ambiguous. Between the trimmed V and J ends, which lost 0 bases and 3 bases, there was a span of 8 bases. Germline values: CDR1 DFQATT, CDR2 SNEGSKA (reference sequence). The CDR3 is 14 residues long.

The chain has TRBV24-1 and TRBJ2-1; 12 positions agree with TRBD1. The CDR3 is made up of 15 amino acids. Per germline, CDR1 KGHDR and CDR2 SFDVKD. The V segment lost 5 bases and the J segment 5 bases; nucleotides outside the gene matches: 3. In DNA form, the CDR3 reads TGTGCCACCAGTGGGGGACAGGGGGCCAACAATGAGCAGTTCTTC. Protein: CATSGGQGANNEQFF.